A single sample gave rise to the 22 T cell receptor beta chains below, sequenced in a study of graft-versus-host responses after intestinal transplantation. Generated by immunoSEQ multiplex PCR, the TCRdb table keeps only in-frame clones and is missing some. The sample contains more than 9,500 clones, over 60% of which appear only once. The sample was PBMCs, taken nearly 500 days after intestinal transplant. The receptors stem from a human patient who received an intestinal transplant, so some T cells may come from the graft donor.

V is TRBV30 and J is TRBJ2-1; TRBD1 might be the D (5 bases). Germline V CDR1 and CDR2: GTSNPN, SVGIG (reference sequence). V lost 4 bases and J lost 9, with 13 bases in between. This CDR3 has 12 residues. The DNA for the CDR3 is TGTGCCTGGAAGGACAATCAGATTGAGCAGTTCTTC. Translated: CAWKDNQIEQFF.

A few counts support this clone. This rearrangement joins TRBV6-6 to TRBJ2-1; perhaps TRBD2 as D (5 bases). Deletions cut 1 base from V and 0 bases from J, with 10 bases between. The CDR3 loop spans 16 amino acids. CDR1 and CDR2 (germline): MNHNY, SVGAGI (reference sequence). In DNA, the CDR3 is TGTGCCAGCAGTTACTTACGGGAATCCTCCTACAATGAGCAGTTCTTC. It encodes CASSYLRESSYNEQFF.

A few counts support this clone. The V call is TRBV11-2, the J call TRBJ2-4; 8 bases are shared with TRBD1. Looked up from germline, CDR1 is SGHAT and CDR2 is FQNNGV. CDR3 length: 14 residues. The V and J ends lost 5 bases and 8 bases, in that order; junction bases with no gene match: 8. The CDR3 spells CASSPRTGNDIQYF. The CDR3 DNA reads TGTGCCAGCAGCCCGAGGACAGGGAATGACATTCAGTACTTC.

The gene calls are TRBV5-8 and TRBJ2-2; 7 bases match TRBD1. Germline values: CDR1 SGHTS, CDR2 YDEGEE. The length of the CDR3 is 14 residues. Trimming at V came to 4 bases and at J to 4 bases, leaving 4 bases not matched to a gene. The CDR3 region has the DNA TGTGCCAGCAGCCCGGGACAGATCACCGGGGAGCTGTTTTTT. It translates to CASSPGQITGELFF.

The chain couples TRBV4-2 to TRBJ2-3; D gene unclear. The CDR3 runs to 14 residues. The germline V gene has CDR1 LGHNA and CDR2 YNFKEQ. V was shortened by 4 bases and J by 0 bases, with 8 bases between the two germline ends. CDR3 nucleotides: TGTGCCAGCAGCCGTTGGCACAGCACAGATACGCAGTATTTT. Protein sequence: CASSRWHSTDTQYF.

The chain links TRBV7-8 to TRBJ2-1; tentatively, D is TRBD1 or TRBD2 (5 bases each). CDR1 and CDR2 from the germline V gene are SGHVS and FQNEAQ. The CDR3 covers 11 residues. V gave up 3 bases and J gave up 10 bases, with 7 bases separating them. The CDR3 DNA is TGTGCCAGCAGCTTTTGGGGGGAGCAGTTCTTC. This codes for CASSFWGEQFF.

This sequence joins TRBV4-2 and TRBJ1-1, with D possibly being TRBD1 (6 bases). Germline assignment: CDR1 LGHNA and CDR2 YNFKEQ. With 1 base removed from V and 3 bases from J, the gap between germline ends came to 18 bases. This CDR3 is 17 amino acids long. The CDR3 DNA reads TGTGCCAGCAGCCAAGCGGGTCAGGGGCTCCGGGACACTGAAGCTTTCTTT. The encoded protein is CASSQAGQGLRDTEAFF.

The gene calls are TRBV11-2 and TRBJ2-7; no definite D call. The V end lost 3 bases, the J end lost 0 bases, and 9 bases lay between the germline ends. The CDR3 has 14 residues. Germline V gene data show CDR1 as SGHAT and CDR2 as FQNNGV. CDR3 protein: CASSFQWGSYEQYF. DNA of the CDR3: TGTGCCAGCAGCTTTCAGTGGGGCTCCTACGAGCAGTACTTC.

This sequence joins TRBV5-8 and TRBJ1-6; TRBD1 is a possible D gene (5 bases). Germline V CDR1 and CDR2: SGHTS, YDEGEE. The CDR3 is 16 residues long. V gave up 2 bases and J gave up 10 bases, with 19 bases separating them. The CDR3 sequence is CASSFSVGVKGSPLHF. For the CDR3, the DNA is TGTGCCAGCAGCTTCTCCGTGGGGGTGAAGGGATCACCCCTCCACTTT.

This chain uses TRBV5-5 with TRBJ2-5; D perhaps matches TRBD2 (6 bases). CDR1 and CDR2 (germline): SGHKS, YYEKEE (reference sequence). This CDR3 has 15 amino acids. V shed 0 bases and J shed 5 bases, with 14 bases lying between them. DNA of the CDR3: TGTGCCAGCAGCTTGGCCGGGGAGGTGTCGGAGACCCAGTACTTC. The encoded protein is CASSLAGEVSETQYF. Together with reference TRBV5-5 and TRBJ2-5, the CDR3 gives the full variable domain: DAGVTQSPTHLIKTRGQQVTLRCSPISGHKSVSWYQQVLGQGPQFIFQYYEKEERGRGNFPDRFSARQFPNYSSELNVNALLLGDSALYLCASSLAGEVSETQYFGPGTRLLVL.

CDR3 sequence: CASSGTGVAQPQHF. CDR3 in DNA: TGTGCCAGCAGTGGAACAGGGGTCGCTCAGCCCCAGCATTTT. This chain uses TRBV6-6 with TRBJ1-5, with TRBD1 matching 7 bases. Per the germline V gene, CDR1 is MNHNY and CDR2 is SVGAGI (reference sequence). The V gene end was trimmed by 5 bases and the J gene end by 6 bases; junction bases not matched to a gene: 7. The CDR3 has 14 amino acids.

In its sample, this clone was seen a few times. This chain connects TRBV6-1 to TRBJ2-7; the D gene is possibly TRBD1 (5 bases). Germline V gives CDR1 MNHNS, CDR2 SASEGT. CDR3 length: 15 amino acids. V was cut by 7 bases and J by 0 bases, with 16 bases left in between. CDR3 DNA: TGTGCCAGCACCCGCCAAGACAGATACTCCTACGAGCAGTACTTC. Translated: CASTRQDRYSYEQYF.

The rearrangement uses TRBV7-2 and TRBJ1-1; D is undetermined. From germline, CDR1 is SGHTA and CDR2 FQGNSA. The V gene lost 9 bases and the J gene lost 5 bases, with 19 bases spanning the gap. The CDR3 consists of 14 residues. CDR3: CASRLEFLGTEAFF. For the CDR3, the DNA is TGTGCCAGTAGGCTCGAGTTTCTGGGTACTGAAGCTTTCTTT.

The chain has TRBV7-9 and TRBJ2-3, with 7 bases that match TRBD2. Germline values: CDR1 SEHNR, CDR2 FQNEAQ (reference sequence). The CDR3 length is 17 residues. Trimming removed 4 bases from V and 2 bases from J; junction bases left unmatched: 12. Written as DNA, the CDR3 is TGTGCCAGCAGCTACCCCCAGGCTAGCGGTGACACAGATACGCAGTATTTT. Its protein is CASSYPQASGDTDTQYF.

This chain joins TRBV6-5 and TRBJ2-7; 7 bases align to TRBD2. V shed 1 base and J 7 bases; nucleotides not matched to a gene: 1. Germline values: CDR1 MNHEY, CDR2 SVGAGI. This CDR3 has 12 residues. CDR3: CASSYLGGEQYF. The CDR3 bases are TGTGCCAGCAGTTACTTGGGGGGGGAGCAGTACTTC.

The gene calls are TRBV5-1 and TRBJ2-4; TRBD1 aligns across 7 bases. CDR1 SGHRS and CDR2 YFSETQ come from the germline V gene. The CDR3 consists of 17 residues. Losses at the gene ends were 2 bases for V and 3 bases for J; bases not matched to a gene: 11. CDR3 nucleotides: TGCGCCAGCAGCTTCGACCCGACAGGGCGGATCAAAAACATTCAGTACTTC. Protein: CASSFDPTGRIKNIQYF.

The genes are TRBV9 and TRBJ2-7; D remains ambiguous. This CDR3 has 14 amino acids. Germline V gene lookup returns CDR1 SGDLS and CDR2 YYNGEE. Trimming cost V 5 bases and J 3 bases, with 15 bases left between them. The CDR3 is CASSPQGRDYEQYF. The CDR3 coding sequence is TGTGCCAGCAGTCCACAAGGAAGGGACTACGAGCAGTACTTC.

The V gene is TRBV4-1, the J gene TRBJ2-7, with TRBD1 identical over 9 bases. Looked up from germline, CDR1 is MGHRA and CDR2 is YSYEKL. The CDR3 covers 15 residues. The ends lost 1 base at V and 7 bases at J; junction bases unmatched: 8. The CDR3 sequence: CASSQGPGQGWEQYF. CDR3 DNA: TGCGCCAGCAGCCAAGGCCCCGGACAGGGGTGGGAGCAGTACTTC.

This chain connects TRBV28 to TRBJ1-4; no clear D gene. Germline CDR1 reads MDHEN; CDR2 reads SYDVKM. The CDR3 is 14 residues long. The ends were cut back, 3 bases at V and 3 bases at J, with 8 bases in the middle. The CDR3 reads CASSFGPSNEKLFF. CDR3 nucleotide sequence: TGTGCCAGCAGTTTCGGGCCCTCTAATGAAAAACTGTTTTTT.

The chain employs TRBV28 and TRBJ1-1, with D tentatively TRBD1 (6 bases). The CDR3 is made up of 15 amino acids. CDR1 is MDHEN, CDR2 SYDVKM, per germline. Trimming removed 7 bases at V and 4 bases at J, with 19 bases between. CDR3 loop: CASTSAGTLGTEAFF. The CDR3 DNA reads TGTGCCAGCACCTCCGCGGGGACACTTGGCACTGAAGCTTTCTTT.

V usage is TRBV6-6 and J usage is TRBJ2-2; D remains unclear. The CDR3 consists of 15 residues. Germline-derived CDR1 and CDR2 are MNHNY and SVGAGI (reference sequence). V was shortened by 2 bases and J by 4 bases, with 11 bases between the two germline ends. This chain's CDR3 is CASSYSLTSTGELFF. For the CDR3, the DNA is TGTGCCAGCAGTTACAGTTTGACGAGCACCGGGGAGCTGTTTTTT.

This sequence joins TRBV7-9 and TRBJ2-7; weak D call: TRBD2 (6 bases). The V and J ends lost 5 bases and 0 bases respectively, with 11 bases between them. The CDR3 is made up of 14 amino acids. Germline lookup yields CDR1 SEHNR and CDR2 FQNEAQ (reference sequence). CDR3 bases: TGTGCCAGCAGCCCCGGGCGGGGCTCCTACGAGCAGTACTTC. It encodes CASSPGRGSYEQYF.